This T cell receptor (beta chain) was obtained from a study of early T cells in non-severe SARS-CoV-2 infection. Study as a whole: Sequenced bulk RNA came from whole blood that was unsorted, and chains were unpaired.

Unique molecular identifiers were attached to individual cDNA molecules. TCRdb called the 5' RACE reads again in MiXCR, with one record for every CDR3 protein. The sample carries about 69,000 distinct CDR3 sequences, roughly a tenth recorded once. Study outcomes and limitations: VDJdb-based matching was biased toward anti-spike CD8 responses and missed private and CD4 specificities.

CDR3 size: 19 residues. Germline V gene lookup returns CDR1 SNHLY and CDR2 FYNNEI. The V segment lost 2 bases and the J segment 6 bases; nucleotides outside the gene matches: 16. With respect to this clonotype: Its specificity is unknown.

The chain recombines TRBV2 with TRBJ2-3; TRBD2 matches 11 bases. This sequence originates from an adult who was a healthcare worker with PCR-confirmed SARS-CoV-2 infection or an uninfected control (not recorded which). The specimen was whole blood. The CDR3 here is CASSEPISSGLAARDTQYF. As DNA, the CDR3 is TGTGCCAGCAGTGAACCTATCTCTTCGGGACTAGCGGCGAGGGATACGCAGTATTTT.